The rows below give T cell receptor beta chains drawn from one sample of a study of T cell responses to AZD1222 COVID-19 vaccine. Generated by immunoSEQ multiplex PCR, the TCRdb table keeps only in-frame clones and is missing some. The sample includes 160,000 or so clones, around 90% of them seen just once. Material: peripheral blood, obtained on day 0 of AZD1222 vaccination. These receptor sequences come from an adult in good health. The CDR3 runs from the conserved cysteine through the conserved F or W. A row's size may be missing; if present it is once, few, many or a size class.

CDR3 length: 12; clone size: NA; J gene: TRBJ2-7; V gene: TRBV28; CDR3 protein: CATRDSFYEQYF
CDR3 length: 17; clone size: NA; J gene: TRBJ2-1; V gene: TRBV4-1; CDR3 protein: CASSQDPGSSSYNEQFF
CDR3 length: 15; clone size: NA; J gene: TRBJ1-1; V gene: TRBV30; CDR3 protein: CAWSVSRTGNTEAFF
CDR3 length: 14; clone size: few; J gene: TRBJ2-2; V gene: TRBV5-1; CDR3 protein: CASSADRADGELFF
CDR3 length: 16; clone size: NA; J gene: TRBJ2-1; V gene: TRBV27; CDR3 protein: CASSFTIAGSGNEQFF
CDR3 length: 16; clone size: NA; J gene: TRBJ1-2; V gene: TRBV27; CDR3 protein: CASSLVKAGWLYGYTF
CDR3 length: 14; clone size: NA; J gene: TRBJ1-1; V gene: TRBV10-2; CDR3 protein: CASSEQGMNTEAFF
CDR3 length: 12; clone size: NA; J gene: TRBJ1-1; V gene: TRBV7-9; CDR3 protein: CASSNGTPEAFF
CDR3 length: 11; clone size: NA; J gene: TRBJ1-1; V gene: TRBV19; CDR3 protein: CASSAAWKAFF
CDR3 length: 13; clone size: NA; J gene: TRBJ1-1; V gene: TRBV12-3/TRBV12-4; CDR3 protein: CASSRRGGGEAFF
CDR3 length: 16; clone size: NA; J gene: TRBJ2-3; V gene: TRBV14; CDR3 protein: CASSQEAGQETDTQYF
CDR3 length: 16; clone size: NA; J gene: TRBJ2-2; V gene: TRBV9; CDR3 protein: CASSYSPGGGTGELFF
CDR3 length: 18; clone size: NA; J gene: TRBJ2-1; V gene: TRBV4-2; CDR3 protein: CASSQEGELAGRMDEQFF
CDR3 length: 14; clone size: NA; J gene: TRBJ2-7; V gene: TRBV10-3; CDR3 protein: CAIRSDRGGDEQYF
CDR3 length: 11; clone size: NA; J gene: TRBJ1-6; V gene: TRBV30; CDR3 protein: CAWAEDSPLHF
CDR3 length: 13; clone size: NA; J gene: TRBJ1-2; V gene: TRBV14; CDR3 protein: CASSLTPNYGYTF
CDR3 length: 15; clone size: once; J gene: TRBJ2-2; V gene: TRBV5-4; CDR3 protein: CASSSLAAVTGELFF
CDR3 length: 16; clone size: NA; J gene: TRBJ2-3; V gene: TRBV3-1/TRBV3-2; CDR3 protein: CASSQVRLASTDTQYF
CDR3 length: 17; clone size: NA; J gene: TRBJ1-3; V gene: TRBV9; CDR3 protein: CASSVGGQAISGNTIYF
CDR3 length: 15; clone size: once; J gene: TRBJ1-3; V gene: TRBV18; CDR3 protein: CASSRADGTGNTIYF
CDR3 length: 17; clone size: few; J gene: TRBJ1-3; V gene: TRBV6-1; CDR3 protein: CASSDYSGTDQRNTIYF
CDR3 length: 14; clone size: NA; J gene: TRBJ2-7; V gene: TRBV5-4; CDR3 protein: CASSLVRGGNEQYF
CDR3 length: 12; clone size: NA; J gene: TRBJ1-3; V gene: TRBV12-3/TRBV12-4; CDR3 protein: CASSFPGNTIYF
CDR3 length: 12; clone size: NA; J gene: TRBJ2-7; V gene: TRBV5-1; CDR3 protein: CASSGGSYEQYF
CDR3 length: 13; clone size: NA; J gene: TRBJ1-4; V gene: TRBV11-2; CDR3 protein: CASSFGGREKLFF
CDR3 length: 14; clone size: NA; J gene: TRBJ1-2; V gene: TRBV7-7; CDR3 protein: CASSLRVGANYYTF
CDR3 length: 12; clone size: NA; J gene: TRBJ1-2; V gene: TRBV27; CDR3 protein: CASSLKGYGYTF
CDR3 length: 12; clone size: NA; J gene: TRBJ1-2; V gene: TRBV7-9; CDR3 protein: CASTYGGYGYTF
CDR3 length: 15; clone size: NA; J gene: TRBJ2-1; V gene: TRBV7-7; CDR3 protein: CASSKGIQGGNEQFF
CDR3 length: 14; clone size: NA; J gene: TRBJ2-7; V gene: TRBV9; CDR3 protein: CASSASRMPYEQYF
CDR3 length: 12; clone size: NA; J gene: TRBJ1-1; V gene: TRBV7-9; CDR3 protein: CASSLSNTEAFF
CDR3 length: 9; clone size: NA; J gene: TRBJ2-3; V gene: TRBV20-1; CDR3 protein: CSAPGVEYF
CDR3 length: 18; clone size: once; J gene: TRBJ1-6; V gene: TRBV7-9; CDR3 protein: CASSLGGWRDEGNSPLHF
CDR3 length: 17; clone size: NA; J gene: TRBJ2-3; V gene: TRBV24-1; CDR3 protein: CATSDSSGYTSTDTQYF
CDR3 length: 13; clone size: once; J gene: TRBJ1-2; V gene: TRBV7-2; CDR3 protein: CASSLESIYGYTF
CDR3 length: 11; clone size: once; J gene: TRBJ1-2; V gene: TRBV30; CDR3 protein: CACREVYGYTF
CDR3 length: 12; clone size: NA; J gene: TRBJ1-1; V gene: TRBV3-1/TRBV3-2; CDR3 protein: CASSLVNTEAFF
CDR3 length: 14; clone size: NA; J gene: TRBJ2-5; V gene: TRBV2; CDR3 protein: CATSPGRGQETQYF
CDR3 length: 14; clone size: NA; J gene: TRBJ1-1; V gene: TRBV30; CDR3 protein: CAWRGGGGENEAFF
CDR3 length: 16; clone size: NA; J gene: TRBJ2-1; V gene: TRBV27; CDR3 protein: CASSFILTSRGNEQFF
CDR3 length: 18; clone size: NA; J gene: TRBJ2-7; V gene: TRBV27; CDR3 protein: CASSFSSSRGVSSYEQYF
CDR3 length: 14; clone size: NA; J gene: TRBJ2-1; V gene: TRBV6-5; CDR3 protein: CASSSGGTSGSEFF
CDR3 length: 12; clone size: NA; J gene: TRBJ1-2; V gene: TRBV6-1; CDR3 protein: CATSTGERGYTF
CDR3 length: 16; clone size: NA; J gene: TRBJ2-2; V gene: TRBV11-2; CDR3 protein: CASSLGLAGNTGELFF
CDR3 length: 13; clone size: NA; J gene: TRBJ1-1; V gene: TRBV19; CDR3 protein: CASSPGKNTEAFF
CDR3 length: 13; clone size: NA; J gene: TRBJ2-1; V gene: TRBV5-4; CDR3 protein: CASSFTNYNEQFF
CDR3 length: 14; clone size: NA; J gene: TRBJ2-7; V gene: TRBV9; CDR3 protein: CASSVDTGTYEQYF
CDR3 length: 16; clone size: few; J gene: TRBJ1-1; V gene: TRBV9; CDR3 protein: CASSVENRGMNTEAFF
CDR3 length: 13; clone size: NA; J gene: TRBJ2-7; V gene: TRBV6-5; CDR3 protein: CASSSAGGYEQYF
CDR3 length: 15; clone size: NA; J gene: TRBJ2-3; V gene: TRBV9; CDR3 protein: CASSRGGRSVDTQYF
CDR3 length: 17; clone size: NA; J gene: TRBJ1-1; V gene: TRBV2; CDR3 protein: CASSENDQGVRLTEAFF
CDR3 length: 13; clone size: NA; J gene: TRBJ1-1; V gene: TRBV5-5; CDR3 protein: CASSLANVAEAFF